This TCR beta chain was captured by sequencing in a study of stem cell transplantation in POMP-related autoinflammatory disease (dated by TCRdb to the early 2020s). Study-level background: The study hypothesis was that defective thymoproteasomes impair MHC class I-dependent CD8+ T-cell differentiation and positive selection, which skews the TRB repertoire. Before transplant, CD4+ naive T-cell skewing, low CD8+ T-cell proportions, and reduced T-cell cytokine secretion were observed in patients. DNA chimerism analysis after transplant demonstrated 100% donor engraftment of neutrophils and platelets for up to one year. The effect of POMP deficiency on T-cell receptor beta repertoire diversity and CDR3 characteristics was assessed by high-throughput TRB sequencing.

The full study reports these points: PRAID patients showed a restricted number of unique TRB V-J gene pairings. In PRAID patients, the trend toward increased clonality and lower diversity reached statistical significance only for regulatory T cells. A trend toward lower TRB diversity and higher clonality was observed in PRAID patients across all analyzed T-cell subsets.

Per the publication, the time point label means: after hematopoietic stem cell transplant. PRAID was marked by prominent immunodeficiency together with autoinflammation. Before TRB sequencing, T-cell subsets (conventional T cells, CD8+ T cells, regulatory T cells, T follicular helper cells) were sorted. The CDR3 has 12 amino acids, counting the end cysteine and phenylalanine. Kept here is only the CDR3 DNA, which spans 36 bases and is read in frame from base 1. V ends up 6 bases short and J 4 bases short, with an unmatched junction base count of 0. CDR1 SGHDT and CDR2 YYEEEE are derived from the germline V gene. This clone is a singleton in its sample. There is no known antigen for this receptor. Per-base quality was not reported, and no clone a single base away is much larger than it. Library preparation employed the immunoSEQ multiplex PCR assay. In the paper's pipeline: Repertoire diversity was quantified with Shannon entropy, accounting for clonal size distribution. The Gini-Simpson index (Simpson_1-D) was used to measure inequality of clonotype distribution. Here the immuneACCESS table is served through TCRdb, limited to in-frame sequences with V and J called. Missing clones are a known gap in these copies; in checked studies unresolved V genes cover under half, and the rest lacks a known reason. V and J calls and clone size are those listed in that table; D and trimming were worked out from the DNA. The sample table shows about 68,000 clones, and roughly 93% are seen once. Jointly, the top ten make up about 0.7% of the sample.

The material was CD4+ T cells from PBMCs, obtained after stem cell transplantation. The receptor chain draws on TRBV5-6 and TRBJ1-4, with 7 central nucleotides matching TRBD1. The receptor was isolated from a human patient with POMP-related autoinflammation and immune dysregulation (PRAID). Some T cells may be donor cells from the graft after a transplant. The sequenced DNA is TGTGCCAGCACAGGGGGTAATGAAAAACTGTTTTTT. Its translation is CASTGGNEKLFF.